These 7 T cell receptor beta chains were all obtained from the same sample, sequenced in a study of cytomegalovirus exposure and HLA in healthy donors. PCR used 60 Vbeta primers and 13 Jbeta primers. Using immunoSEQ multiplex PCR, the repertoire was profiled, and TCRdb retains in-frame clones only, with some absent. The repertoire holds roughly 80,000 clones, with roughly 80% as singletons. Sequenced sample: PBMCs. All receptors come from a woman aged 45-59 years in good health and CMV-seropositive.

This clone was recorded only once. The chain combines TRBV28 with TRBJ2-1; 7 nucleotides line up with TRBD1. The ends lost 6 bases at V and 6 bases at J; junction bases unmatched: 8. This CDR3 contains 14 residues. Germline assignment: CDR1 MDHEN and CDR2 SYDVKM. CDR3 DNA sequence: TGTGCCAGCAGCCGCGACAGGGTGGTCAATGAGCAGTTCTTC. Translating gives CASSRDRVVNEQFF.

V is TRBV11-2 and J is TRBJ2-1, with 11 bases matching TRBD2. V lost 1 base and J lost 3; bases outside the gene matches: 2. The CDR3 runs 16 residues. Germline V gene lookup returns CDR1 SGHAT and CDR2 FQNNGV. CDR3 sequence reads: CASSLVTSGGYNEQFF. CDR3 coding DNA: TGTGCCAGCAGCTTAGTAACTAGCGGGGGCTACAATGAGCAGTTCTTC.

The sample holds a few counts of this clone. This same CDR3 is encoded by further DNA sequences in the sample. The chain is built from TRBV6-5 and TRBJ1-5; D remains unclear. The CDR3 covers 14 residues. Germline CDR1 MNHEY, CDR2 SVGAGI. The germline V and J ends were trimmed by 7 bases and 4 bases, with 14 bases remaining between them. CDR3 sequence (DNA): TGTGCCAGCACTCCGCCAGGTTCTAATCAGCCCCAGCATTTT. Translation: CASTPPGSNQPQHF.

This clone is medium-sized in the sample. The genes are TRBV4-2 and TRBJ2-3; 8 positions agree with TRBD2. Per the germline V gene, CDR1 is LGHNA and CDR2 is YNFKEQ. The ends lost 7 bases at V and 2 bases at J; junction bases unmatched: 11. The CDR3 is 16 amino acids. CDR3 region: CASNPIQGLDTDTQYF. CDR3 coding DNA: TGTGCCAGCAACCCCATCCAGGGACTAGACACAGATACGCAGTATTTT.

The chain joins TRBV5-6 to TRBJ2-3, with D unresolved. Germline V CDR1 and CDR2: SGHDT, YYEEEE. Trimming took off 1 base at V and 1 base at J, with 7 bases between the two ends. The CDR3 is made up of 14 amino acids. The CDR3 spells CASSLTMGTDTQYF. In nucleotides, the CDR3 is TGTGCCAGCAGCTTGACTATGGGCACAGATACGCAGTATTTT. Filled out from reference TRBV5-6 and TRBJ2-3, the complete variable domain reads DAGVTQSPTHLIKTRGQQVTLRCSPKSGHDTVSWYQQALGQGPQFIFQYYEEEERQRGNFPDRFSGHQFPNYSSELNVNALLLGDSALYLCASSLTMGTDTQYFGPGTRLTVL.

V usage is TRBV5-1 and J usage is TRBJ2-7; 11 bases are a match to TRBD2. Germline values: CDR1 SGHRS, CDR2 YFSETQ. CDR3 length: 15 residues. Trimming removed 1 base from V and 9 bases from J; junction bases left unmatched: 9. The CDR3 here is CASSLLAGGPLGQYF. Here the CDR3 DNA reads TGCGCCAGCAGCTTGCTAGCGGGGGGACCTCTGGGGCAGTACTTC.

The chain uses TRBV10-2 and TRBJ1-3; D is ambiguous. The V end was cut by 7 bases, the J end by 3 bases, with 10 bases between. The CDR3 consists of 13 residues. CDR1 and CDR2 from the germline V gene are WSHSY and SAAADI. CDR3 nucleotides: TGCGCCAGCATCGAGGGATTTGGAAACACCATATATTTT. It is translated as CASIEGFGNTIYF.